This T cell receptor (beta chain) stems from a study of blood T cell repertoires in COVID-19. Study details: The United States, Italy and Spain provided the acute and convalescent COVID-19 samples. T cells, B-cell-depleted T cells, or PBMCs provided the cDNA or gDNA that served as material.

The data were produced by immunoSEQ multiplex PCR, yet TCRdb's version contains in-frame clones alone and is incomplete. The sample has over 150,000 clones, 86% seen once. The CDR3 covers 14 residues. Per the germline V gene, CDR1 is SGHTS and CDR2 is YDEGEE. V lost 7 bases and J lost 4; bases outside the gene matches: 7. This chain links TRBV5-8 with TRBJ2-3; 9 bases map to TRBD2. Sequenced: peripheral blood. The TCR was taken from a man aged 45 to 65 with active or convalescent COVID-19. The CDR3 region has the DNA TGTGCCAGCTTGCTTAGCGGGAGTGCAGATACGCAGTATTTT. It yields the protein CASLLSGSADTQYF.